This T cell receptor beta chain derives from a study of tumor T cells in aggressive B-cell lymphoma. Sequenced by immunoSEQ multiplex PCR; TCRdb stores in-frame clones only, minus some. The table lists about 1,600 clones, about four fifths of them singletons. Trimming pared 5 bases from V and 6 bases from J, leaving 17 bases between. CDR3 size: 15 residues. Germline V gene data show CDR1 as LGHNT and CDR2 as FRNRAP. The sample taken for sequencing was tumor tissue. This clonotype originated in an adult with diffuse large B cell lymphoma. The chain employs TRBV12-5 and TRBJ2-1; weak D call: TRBD1 (6 bases). CDR3 bases: TGTGCTAGTGGTCTGAGGGCAGGGACAATCAATGAGCAGTTCTTC. Its protein is CASGLRAGTINEQFF.